A single sample gave rise to the 5 T cell receptor beta chains below, sequenced in a study of cytomegalovirus exposure and HLA in healthy donors (TCRdb year 2017). Library prep was done by the immunoSEQ multiplex PCR assay. The multiplex PCR relied on a mix of 60 forward primers for TCR Vbeta segments and 13 reverse primers for TCR Jbeta segments. The table comes from immuneACCESS by way of TCRdb, which keeps in-frame sequences with V and J called. Part of the clones is missing from these tables; in studies checked, under half for an unresolved V gene and the rest for unknown reasons. Across this sample there are about 89,000 clones, with around nine tenths seen only once. Over 8.5% of the sample is in the top ten clones. The sample was PBMCs. These receptors were obtained from a man aged 25 to 45 in good health and CMV-seropositive.

This chain joins TRBV11-2 and TRBJ1-5, with D possibly TRBD1 on 6 matching bases. This CDR3 contains 13 residues. Trimming took 5 bases from V and 7 from J, leaving 12 bases between them. Per the germline V gene, CDR1 is SGHAT and CDR2 is FQNNGV. The CDR3 DNA is TGTGCCAGCAGCCAGGGACAACAACAGCCCCAGCATTTT. Its protein product is CASSQGQQQPQHF.

The DNA of the CDR3 is TGTGCCTGGAGTGTAAAAACAGGGAATCAGCCCCAGCATTTT. Protein: CAWSVKTGNQPQHF. This chain links TRBV30 with TRBJ1-5; a weak D match, TRBD1 (6 bases). Trimming removed 0 bases from V and 4 bases from J, with 10 bases in between. The V gene's germline CDR1 is GTSNPN and CDR2 SVGIG (reference sequence). This CDR3 spans 14 amino acids.

The genes are TRBV9 and TRBJ2-7; 7 nucleotides match TRBD1. The CDR3 runs to 15 residues. From germline, CDR1 is SGDLS and CDR2 YYNGEE. V shed 4 bases and J 0 bases; nucleotides not matched to a gene: 7. This CDR3 is CASSPGTASSYEQYF. In DNA, the CDR3 is TGTGCCAGCAGCCCCGGGACAGCGAGCTCCTACGAGCAGTACTTC. Full variable domain (remainder filled in from reference TRBV9 and TRBJ2-7): DSGVTQTPKHLITATGQRVTLRCSPRSGDLSVYWYQQSLDQGLQFLIQYYNGEERAKGNILERFSAQQFPDLHSELNLSSLELGDSALYFCASSPGTASSYEQYFGPGTRLTVT.

The V and J genes are TRBV30 and TRBJ1-5, with D possibly matching TRBD1 (6 bases). This CDR3 is 19 amino acids long. V lost 0 bases, J lost 1 base, and 22 bases lay in between. Germline V lookup: CDR1 GTSNPN, CDR2 SVGIG (reference sequence). The CDR3 nucleotides read TGTGCCTGGAGTGTACGTGGGACATCGGGACTAAGGAGCAATCAGCCCCAGCATTTT. Residues: CAWSVRGTSGLRSNQPQHF.

The gene calls are TRBV28 and TRBJ1-3; the D gene is possibly TRBD1 (6 bases). V was trimmed by 5 bases and J by 4 bases, leaving 18 bases between them. This CDR3 is 16 amino acids long. CDR1 is MDHEN and CDR2 is SYDVKM in the germline V gene. Here the CDR3 DNA reads TGTGCCAGCAGTCTACTACCCGGGACACTGGGAAACACCATATATTTT. Its protein product is CASSLLPGTLGNTIYF. Complete variable domain (other parts from reference TRBV28 and TRBJ1-3): DVKVTQSSRYLVKRTGEKVFLECVQDMDHENMFWYRQDPGLGLRLIYFSYDVKMKEKGDIPEGYSVSREKKERFSLILESASTNQTSMYLCASSLLPGTLGNTIYFGEGSWLTVV.